A single sample is the source of the 9 T cell receptor beta chains below, sequenced in a study of beta chain features in type 1 diabetes. No antigen has been assigned to these receptors. Expressed TCRB transcripts were sequenced after all isolated RNA was converted to cDNA. Method: immunoSEQ multiplex PCR; TCRdb's copy keeps in-frame clones and lacks some. The table lists around 100,000 clones, 25% to 30% of them singletons, with 0.5% to 0.6% in the top ten. Study outcomes and limitations: Moderate but significant shortening of TCRB CDR3s was recorded in all four CD4+ subsets from Type 1 diabetes patients.

The source material was central memory CD4+ T cells from blood. The receptors come from a woman aged 18-29 years with type 1 diabetes.

This clone was observed a few times. V gene TRBV7-3 combines with J gene TRBJ2-2, with D unresolved. The CDR3 spans 15 residues. Trimming removed 3 bases at V and 4 bases at J, with 12 bases between. CDR1 is SGHTA and CDR2 is FQGTGA in the germline V gene. This chain's CDR3 is CASSLERPGTGELFF. The CDR3 DNA sequence: TGTGCCAGCAGCTTGGAGCGCCCGGGCACCGGGGAGCTGTTTTTT.

This clone was detected once. The genes are TRBV5-1 and TRBJ2-5; a possible D gene is TRBD2 (7 bases). Germline V lookup: CDR1 SGHRS, CDR2 YFSETQ. The CDR3 length is 16 residues. Trimming took off 4 bases at V and 5 bases at J, with 21 bases between the two ends. The CDR3 DNA follows: TGCGCCAGCAGCCCGGGGGGCACAGGTTCGAGGGAGACCCAGTACTTC. It codes for CASSPGGTGSRETQYF.

The chain carries TRBV11-2 and TRBJ2-1; 7 bases match TRBD2. CDR3 length: 16 amino acids. Germline assignment: CDR1 SGHAT and CDR2 FQNNGV. The J segment lost 5 bases and the V segment lost 5 bases, leaving 12 bases of the junction unmatched. CDR3 in amino acids: CASSPRWREGNNEQFF. The CDR3 nucleotides read TGTGCCAGCAGCCCCCGGTGGAGGGAGGGTAACAATGAGCAGTTCTTC.

This rearrangement joins TRBV14 to TRBJ2-4; tentative D call: TRBD1 (6 bases). The ends were cut back, 0 bases at V and 7 bases at J, with 13 bases in the middle. The CDR3 consists of 15 residues. Germline V gives CDR1 SGHDN, CDR2 FVKESK. The CDR3 DNA reads as TGTGCCAGCAGCCAAGATCAGGGGCGGTGGAACATTCAGTACTTC. Protein sequence: CASSQDQGRWNIQYF.

The rearrangement joins TRBV5-1 to TRBJ2-1; the match to TRBD1 covers 8 bases. The CDR3 loop spans 14 amino acids. V gave up 4 bases and J gave up 7 bases; unmatched junction bases: 7. Germline lookup yields CDR1 SGHRS and CDR2 YFSETQ. CDR3 nucleotide sequence: TGCGCCAGCAGCCCCTGGACAGGGAGGAATGAGCAGTTCTTC. Translated: CASSPWTGRNEQFF.

This chain uses TRBV20-1 with TRBJ1-2, with 8 bases aligning to TRBD1. The CDR3 length is 11 residues. CDR1 is DFQATT, CDR2 SNEGSKA, per germline (reference sequence). With 6 bases clipped from V and 7 bases from J, the junction kept 4 bases outside the gene matches. CDR3 sequence: CSADRVVGYTF. CDR3 DNA: TGCAGTGCGGACAGGGTTGTTGGCTACACCTTC.

The J gene is TRBJ2-2, the V gene TRBV11-3; 10 nucleotides line up with TRBD2. The CDR3 is made up of 16 amino acids. The J segment lost 3 bases and the V segment lost 4 bases, leaving 5 bases of the junction unmatched. Germline CDR1 reads SGHNT; CDR2 reads YENEEA. CDR3: CASSSPLAGDTGELFF. CDR3 sequence (DNA): TGTGCCAGCAGCTCCCCCCTAGCGGGAGACACCGGGGAGCTGTTTTTT.

This clone was counted many times. This chain uses TRBV5-1 with TRBJ1-1; 7 nucleotides align to TRBD1. The CDR3 has 16 amino acids. Trimming cost V 4 bases and J 1 base; bases outside gene matches: 10. In germline, CDR1 is SGHRS, CDR2 YFSETQ. CDR3 sequence (DNA): TGCGCCAGCAGCAGATTGCCGGGACAGCAGAACACTGAAGCTTTCTTT. Protein sequence: CASSRLPGQQNTEAFF.

The gene calls are TRBV7-6 and TRBJ1-2; perhaps TRBD1 as D (5 bases). The CDR3 covers 13 residues. Germline V gene sequence: CDR1 SGHVS, CDR2 FNYEAQ. V lost 1 base and J 8 bases, leaving 11 bases between the germline ends. The CDR3: CASSLGQEGGYTF. The CDR3 DNA reads as TGTGCCAGCAGCTTAGGGCAGGAGGGGGGCTACACCTTC.